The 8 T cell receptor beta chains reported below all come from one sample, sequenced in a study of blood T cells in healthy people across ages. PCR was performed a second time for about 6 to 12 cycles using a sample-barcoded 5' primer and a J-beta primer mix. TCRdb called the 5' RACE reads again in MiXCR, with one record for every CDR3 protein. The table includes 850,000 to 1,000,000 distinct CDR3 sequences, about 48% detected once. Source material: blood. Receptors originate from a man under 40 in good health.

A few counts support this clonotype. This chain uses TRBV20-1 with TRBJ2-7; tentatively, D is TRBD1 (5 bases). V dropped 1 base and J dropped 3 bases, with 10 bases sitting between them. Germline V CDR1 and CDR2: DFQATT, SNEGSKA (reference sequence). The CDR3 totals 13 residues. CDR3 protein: CSARGGHSYEQYF. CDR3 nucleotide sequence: TGCAGTGCTAGAGGCGGACACAGCTACGAGCAGTACTTC.

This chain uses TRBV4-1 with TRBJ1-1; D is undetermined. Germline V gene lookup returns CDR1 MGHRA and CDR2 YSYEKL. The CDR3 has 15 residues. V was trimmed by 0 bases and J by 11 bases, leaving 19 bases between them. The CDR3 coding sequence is TGCGCCAGCAGCCAAGAGAGATCGGCAGGTAGTCGGGCTTTCTTT. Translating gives CASSQERSAGSRAFF.

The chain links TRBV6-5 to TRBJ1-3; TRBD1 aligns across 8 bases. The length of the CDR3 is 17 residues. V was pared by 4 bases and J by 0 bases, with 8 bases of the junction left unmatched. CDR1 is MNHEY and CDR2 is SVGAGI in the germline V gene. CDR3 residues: CASSSQTGAASGNTIYF. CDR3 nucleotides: TGTGCCAGCAGTTCGCAGACAGGGGCTGCCTCTGGAAACACCATATATTTT.

CDR3 amino acids: CASSEGYTGELFF. The CDR3 coding sequence is TGTGCCAGCAGTGAAGGATACACCGGGGAGCTGTTTTTT. The J gene is TRBJ2-2, the V gene TRBV2; D is uncertain. The CDR3 totals 13 residues. V was clipped by 1 base and J by 3 bases, with 3 bases between them. Germline values: CDR1 SNHLY, CDR2 FYNNEI.

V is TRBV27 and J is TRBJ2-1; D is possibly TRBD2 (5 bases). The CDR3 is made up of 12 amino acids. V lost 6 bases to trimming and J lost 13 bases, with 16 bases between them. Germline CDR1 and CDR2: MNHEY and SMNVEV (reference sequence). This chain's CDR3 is CASSPDGGTQFF. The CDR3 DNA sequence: TGTGCCAGCAGCCCGGATGGAGGAACCCAGTTCTTC.

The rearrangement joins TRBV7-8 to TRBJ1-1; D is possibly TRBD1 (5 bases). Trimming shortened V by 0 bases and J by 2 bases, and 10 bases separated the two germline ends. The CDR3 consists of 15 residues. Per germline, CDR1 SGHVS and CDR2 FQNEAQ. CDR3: CASSLAAGINTEAFF. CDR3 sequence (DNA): TGTGCCAGCAGCTTAGCGGCAGGGATCAACACTGAAGCTTTCTTT.

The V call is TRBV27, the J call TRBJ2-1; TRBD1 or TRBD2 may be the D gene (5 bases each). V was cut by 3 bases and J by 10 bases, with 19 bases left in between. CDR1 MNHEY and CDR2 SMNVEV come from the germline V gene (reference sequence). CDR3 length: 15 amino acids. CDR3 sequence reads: CASSFTLGDFGEQFF. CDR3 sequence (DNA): TGTGCCAGCAGTTTCACCCTGGGGGATTTCGGAGAGCAGTTCTTC.

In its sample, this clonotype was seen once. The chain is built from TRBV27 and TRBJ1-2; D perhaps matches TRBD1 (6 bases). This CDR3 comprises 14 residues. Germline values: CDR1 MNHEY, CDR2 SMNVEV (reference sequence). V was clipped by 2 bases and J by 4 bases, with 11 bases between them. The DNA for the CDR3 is TGTGCCAGCAGTTTAACAGGGCGTCGCTATGGCTACACCTTC. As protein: CASSLTGRRYGYTF.